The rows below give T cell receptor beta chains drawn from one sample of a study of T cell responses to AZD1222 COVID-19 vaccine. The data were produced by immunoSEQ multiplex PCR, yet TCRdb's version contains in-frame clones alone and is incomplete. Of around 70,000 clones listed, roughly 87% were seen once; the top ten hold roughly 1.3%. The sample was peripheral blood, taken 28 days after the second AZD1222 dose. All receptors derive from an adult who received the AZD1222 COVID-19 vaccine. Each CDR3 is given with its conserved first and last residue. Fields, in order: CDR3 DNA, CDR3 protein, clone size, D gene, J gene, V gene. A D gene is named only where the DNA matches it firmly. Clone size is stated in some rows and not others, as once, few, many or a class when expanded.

TGTGCCAGCAGCGGGGGTCTCCTGAGGACTGAAGCTTTCTTT,CASSGGLLRTEAFF,.,.,TRBJ1-1,TRBV9
TGTGCCAGCAGTTTTGGAGGGGTTGACACCATATATTTT,CASSFGGVDTIYF,once,.,TRBJ1-3,TRBV12-3/TRBV12-4
TGTGCCAGCAGCTTATCGGGGGGGCAGGGCTACGAGCAGTACTTC,CASSLSGGQGYEQYF,.,TRBD2,TRBJ2-7,TRBV7-2
TGTGCCAGCAGCCCGACTAGCGGGGCCAAAAACATTCAGTACTTC,CASSPTSGAKNIQYF,.,TRBD2,TRBJ2-4,TRBV3-1/TRBV3-2
TGTGCCAGCACCCCTATGGGTTCAAGATCCTACAATGAGCAGTTCTTC,CASTPMGSRSYNEQFF,.,.,TRBJ2-1,TRBV11-2
TGTGCCAGCAGCTTAGCGAGCAGGATATACGGTCAGCCCCAGCATTTT,CASSLASRIYGQPQHF,.,.,TRBJ1-5,TRBV7-2
TGTGCCAGCAACGCGGACAGCTACGAGCAGTACTTC,CASNADSYEQYF,.,.,TRBJ2-7,TRBV28
TGTGCCAGCAGTTTATCACCTATTAGCGGAGAACAAGAGACCCAGTACTTC,CASSLSPISGEQETQYF,.,.,TRBJ2-5,TRBV27
TGTGCCAGCAGACGAGACAGCTCTGGAAACACCATATATTTT,CASRRDSSGNTIYF,.,.,TRBJ1-3,TRBV7-2
TGTGCCAGCAGCTTAGATTGGTTGGGTCAGCCCCAGCATTTT,CASSLDWLGQPQHF,.,.,TRBJ1-5,TRBV7-2
TGTGCCAGCACCCGACAAGGAACCTACGAGCAGTACTTC,CASTRQGTYEQYF,.,.,TRBJ2-7,TRBV27
TGTGCCAGCAAGCTTGTGGCAGGGGGAGTTACAGCTAACTATGGCTACACCTTC,CASKLVAGGVTANYGYTF,.,TRBD1,TRBJ1-2,TRBV2
TGTGCCACCCAGCGGGCGAGCCGAGACACCGGGGAGCTGTTTTTT,CATQRASRDTGELFF,.,.,TRBJ2-2,TRBV2
TGCGCCAGCAGCTTGGGGTCCGCTTTGGATGGCTACACCTTC,CASSLGSALDGYTF,.,.,TRBJ1-2,TRBV5-1
TGTGCCAGCAGCTCTCAGGGGGTGGAGAACACTGAAGCTTTCTTT,CASSSQGVENTEAFF,.,TRBD1,TRBJ1-1,TRBV11-2
TGTGCCAGCAGCGCGCAGGGGGGTAACTATGGCTACACCTTC,CASSAQGGNYGYTF,.,TRBD1,TRBJ1-2,TRBV9
TGTGCCAGCAGTTACGGGACAGGGACGAACACCGGGGAGCTGTTTTTT,CASSYGTGTNTGELFF,.,TRBD1,TRBJ2-2,TRBV6-5
TGTGCCAGTAGGAGAGGCGGGACTAGCGGCTACGAGCAGTACTTC,CASRRGGTSGYEQYF,.,TRBD2,TRBJ2-7,TRBV19
TGTGCCAGCAGCCTAGGGGCAGGCCGAAAACTGTTTTTT,CASSLGAGRKLFF,.,.,TRBJ1-4,TRBV12-3/TRBV12-4
TGCGCCAGCAGCCAAGGATCGCATTACGAGCAGTACTTC,CASSQGSHYEQYF,.,.,TRBJ2-7,TRBV4-1
TGTGCCAGCAGTAACAGGGAAAGCGGCGACAATCAGCCCCAGCATTTT,CASSNRESGDNQPQHF,.,.,TRBJ1-5,TRBV7-9
TGTGCCAGCAGCCATCGAGGGCTAAACAATGAGCAGTTCTTC,CASSHRGLNNEQFF,.,.,TRBJ2-1,TRBV14
TGCGCCAGCAGCCAAGATGAGGGTAGTGACGGCTTCGGGGAGCAGTTCTTC,CASSQDEGSDGFGEQFF,.,.,TRBJ2-1,TRBV4-3
TGCGCCAGCAGCTCTACCGGGACAGGTGATGCCGGGGAGCTGTTTTTT,CASSSTGTGDAGELFF,.,TRBD1,TRBJ2-2,TRBV5-1
TGTGCCAGCAGCCCAATACAGGGATACAATGAGCAGTTCTTC,CASSPIQGYNEQFF,.,.,TRBJ2-1,TRBV3-1/TRBV3-2
TGTGCCAGCAACTCTGGCTATGGCTACACCTTC,CASNSGYGYTF,.,.,TRBJ1-2,TRBV7-2
TGTGCCAGCAGCTTAGAACGTGAAGCTTTCTTT,CASSLEREAFF,.,.,TRBJ1-1,TRBV7-9
TGCGCCAGCAGCCAGACTCCCGCCTATGGCTACACCTTC,CASSQTPAYGYTF,.,.,TRBJ1-2,TRBV4-1
TGTGCCAGCAGCTTAGCGCTGGCTAGCGGGAAGGAGACCCAGTACTTC,CASSLALASGKETQYF,.,TRBD2,TRBJ2-5,TRBV7-2
TGTGCCAGCAGACCGGGCGCTAACTATGGCTACACCTTC,CASRPGANYGYTF,many,.,TRBJ1-2,TRBV6-5
TGTGCCAGCGGCCGGGAGACCCAGTACTTC,CASGRETQYF,.,.,TRBJ2-5,TRBV6-4
TGCGCCAGCAGCTTGAGGGTCGACACCGGGGAGCTGTTTTTT,CASSLRVDTGELFF,.,.,TRBJ2-2,TRBV5-1
TGTGCCAGCAGCTTAGCCCCAGGGAATGAAGCTTTCTTT,CASSLAPGNEAFF,.,.,TRBJ1-1,TRBV7-8
TGTGCCACCAGTGCAGGGAATGCTGGGGCCAACGTCCTGACTTTC,CATSAGNAGANVLTF,.,.,TRBJ2-6,TRBV24-1
TGCGCCAGCAGCTTGGTGGCTGGTGACACCGGGGAGCTGTTTTTT,CASSLVAGDTGELFF,.,.,TRBJ2-2,TRBV5-1
TGTGCCAGCACCCTACAGATCTCTGGAAACACCATATATTTT,CASTLQISGNTIYF,.,.,TRBJ1-3,TRBV7-2
TGTGCCAGCCCCCTGACAGGGATGAACACTGAAGCTTTCTTT,CASPLTGMNTEAFF,.,TRBD1,TRBJ1-1,TRBV2
TGTGCCAGTACCCCTAGATATAGCAATCAGCCCCAGCATTTT,CASTPRYSNQPQHF,few,.,TRBJ1-5,TRBV19
TGTGCCAGCAGCTTGGGAGCGGGAGGTACCTACAATGAGCAGTTCTTC,CASSLGAGGTYNEQFF,.,TRBD2,TRBJ2-1,TRBV5-4
TGTGCCAGCTTACTAGCGGGAGGGTACGAGCAGTACTTC,CASLLAGGYEQYF,.,TRBD2,TRBJ2-7,TRBV7-2
TGTGCCAGCAGCGAAAAAGAGACCCAGTACTTC,CASSEKETQYF,.,.,TRBJ2-5,TRBV6-6
TGTGCCAGCAGTTTCGGGGGCCAGTCTGAAGCTTTCTTT,CASSFGGQSEAFF,once,.,TRBJ1-1,TRBV12-3/TRBV12-4
TGTGCCAGTAGTATTCATCCGACAGGGGGGGACACTGAAGCTTTCTTT,CASSIHPTGGDTEAFF,.,TRBD1,TRBJ1-1,TRBV19
TGTGCCAGCAGCCAAGGGACAGGGAACACTGAAGCTTTCTTT,CASSQGTGNTEAFF,.,TRBD1,TRBJ1-1,TRBV3-1/TRBV3-2
TGCAGCGTTGAAATCCCGGGACTTACTAGCTGGCAGTTCTTC,CSVEIPGLTSWQFF,.,.,TRBJ2-1,TRBV29-1
TGCGCCAGCAGCTTGGCCCTATACAATGAGCAGTTCTTC,CASSLALYNEQFF,.,.,TRBJ2-1,TRBV5-1
TGTGCTAGCAGCTTAGTTCCGACTAGCAAAGAGACCCAGTACTTC,CASSLVPTSKETQYF,.,TRBD2,TRBJ2-5,TRBV7-7
TGTGCCAGCATGAGGGGTAGAATCTATGGCTACACCTTC,CASMRGRIYGYTF,.,.,TRBJ1-2,TRBV6-5